The 21 T cell receptor beta chains in this list originate from one sample, sequenced in a study of OX40 agonist ivuxolimab in advanced cancers. Clones were read by immunoSEQ multiplex PCR, and TCRdb kept only the in-frame ones, dropping some. The table shows tens of thousands of clones, with about three quarters occurring only once. The starting material was CD4+ or CD8+ T cells sorted from blood, obtained in a trial of the OX40 agonist ivuxolimab. These receptors all come from an adult with an advanced solid tumor such as melanoma, head and neck, liver or kidney cancer.

The chain employs TRBV5-1 and TRBJ2-3, with 9 bases fitting TRBD1. Germline trimming cut 1 base from V and 6 bases from J; bases unmatched to any gene: 9. CDR1 and CDR2 from the germline V gene are SGHRS and YFSETQ. The CDR3 covers 16 residues. CDR3 sequence (DNA): TGCGCCAGCAGCTTGACTGAACAGGGGGCGCATGATACGCAGTATTTT. Its protein product is CASSLTEQGAHDTQYF. The full variable domain, completed using reference TRBV5-1 and TRBJ2-3, is KAGVTQTPRYLIKTRGQQVTLSCSPISGHRSVSWYQQTPGQGLQFLFEYFSETQRNKGNFPGRFSGRQFSNSRSEMNVSTLELGDSALYLCASSLTEQGAHDTQYFGPGTRLTVL.

The J gene is TRBJ2-3, the V gene TRBV5-1; D ambiguous. In germline, CDR1 is SGHRS, CDR2 YFSETQ. The V and J ends lost 1 base and 2 bases respectively, with 11 bases between them. This CDR3 contains 15 residues. The CDR3 DNA sequence: TGCGCCAGCAGCTTGAAGGTCCAAGACACAGATACGCAGTATTTT. This translates into CASSLKVQDTDTQYF.

The chain employs TRBV6-6 and TRBJ1-2; weak D call: TRBD1 (6 bases). Trimming stripped 5 bases from V and 7 bases from J, with 11 bases between. This CDR3 comprises 12 residues. Germline V CDR1 and CDR2: MNHNY, SVGAGI (reference sequence). CDR3 sequence reads: CASSATGPGYTF. CDR3 bases: TGTGCCAGCAGTGCCACAGGGCCTGGCTACACCTTC.

This clone was seen just once. The V gene is TRBV6-5, the J gene TRBJ2-1, with 9 bases identical to TRBD2. V lost 5 bases and J lost 9; bases outside the gene matches: 11. The germline V gene encodes CDR1 MNHEY and CDR2 SVGAGI. The CDR3 is made up of 15 amino acids. The CDR3 bases are TGTGCCAGCAGTCCTGCGGGGGGGAGCCCCCGTGAGCAGTTCTTC. Amino acids: CASSPAGGSPREQFF.

V is TRBV2 and J is TRBJ1-1; no clear D. The CDR3 consists of 14 residues. Trimming took 4 bases from V and 1 from J, leaving 10 bases between them. Germline assignment: CDR1 SNHLY and CDR2 FYNNEI. The CDR3: CASSGPRGNTEAFF. Written as DNA, the CDR3 is TGTGCCAGCAGTGGCCCCCGGGGGAACACTGAAGCTTTCTTT.

The gene calls are TRBV23-1 and TRBJ2-7; TRBD1 matches at 7 bases. TRBV23-1 is an open reading frame, and its role is uncertain. V was pared by 4 bases and J by 2 bases, with 11 bases of the junction left unmatched. There are 16 residues in the CDR3. CDR3 region: CASSPYTTGKAYEQYV. The CDR3 bases are TGCGCCAGCAGTCCCTACACGACAGGGAAAGCCTACGAGCAGTACGTC.

This chain joins TRBV28 and TRBJ2-7; D is ambiguous. Deletions cut 8 bases from V and 5 bases from J, with 16 bases between. This CDR3 region has 13 residues. Germline CDR1 MDHEN, CDR2 SYDVKM. The CDR3 reads CASSRAIANEQYF. The DNA of the CDR3 is TGTGCCAGCTCCCGGGCGATCGCTAACGAGCAGTACTTC.

The chain recombines TRBV21-1 with TRBJ1-2. TRBV21-1 is a pseudogene. The CDR3 has 16 amino acids. The CDR3 coding sequence is TGTGCCAGCAGCAGGGGGGGACCTACAAGGGGCTATGGCTACACCTTC. Amino acid sequence: CASSRGGPTRGYGYTF.

The chain uses TRBV7-8 and TRBJ2-3; D remains unclear. The CDR3 runs 16 residues. The V gene's germline CDR1 is SGHVS and CDR2 FQNEAQ. V lost 4 bases and J lost 5, with 19 bases in between. The CDR3: CASSSHLRLTEDTQYF. DNA for the CDR3: TGTGCCAGCAGCTCCCATTTGAGGCTAACGGAAGATACGCAGTATTTT.

This clone has just a few counts. The rearrangement joins TRBV6-5 to TRBJ1-5, with D perhaps matching TRBD1 (6 bases). Trimming pared 5 bases from V and 3 bases from J, leaving 8 bases between. Germline V gives CDR1 MNHEY, CDR2 SVGAGI. The CDR3 consists of 13 residues. CDR3 bases: TGTGCCAGCAGTCGACAGGACAATCAGCCCCAGCATTTT. As protein: CASSRQDNQPQHF.

This rearrangement joins TRBV7-9 to TRBJ1-1, with D perhaps matching TRBD1 (5 bases). Germline V lookup: CDR1 SEHNR, CDR2 FQNEAQ (reference sequence). This CDR3 has 10 residues. The CDR3 region has the DNA TGTGGGGAAGGGGACACTGAAGCTTTCTTT. Translation: CGEGDTEAFF. Based on the CDR3 plus reference TRBV7-9 and TRBJ1-1, the full variable domain is DTGVSQNPRHKITKRGQNVTFRCDPISEHNRLYWYRQTLGQGPEFLTYFQNEAQLEKSRLLSDRFSAERPKGSFSTLEIQRTEQGDSAMYLCGEGDTEAFFGQGTRLTVV.

Only a few counts were recorded for this clone. The chain has TRBV18 and TRBJ2-6; the D is unclear. The CDR3 contains 17 residues. Looked up from germline, CDR1 is KGHSH and CDR2 is LQKENI. V lost 0 bases to trimming and J lost 0 bases, with 9 bases between them. The CDR3 here is CASSPPVLPSGANVLTF. The DNA for the CDR3 is TGTGCCAGCTCACCACCTGTCCTGCCCTCTGGGGCCAACGTCCTGACTTTC.

The J gene is TRBJ2-5, the V gene TRBV25-1; the D gene is possibly TRBD1 (5 bases). Germline assignment: CDR1 MGHDK and CDR2 SYGVNS. This CDR3 contains 16 residues. V was pared by 5 bases and J by 7 bases, with 23 bases between. CDR3 protein: CASSKLLGTGLGTQYF. In DNA form, the CDR3 reads TGTGCCAGCAGTAAACTCCTTGGCACAGGTCTAGGGACCCAGTACTTC.

The V call is TRBV27, the J call TRBJ1-2, with 7 bases aligning to TRBD1. This CDR3 spans 15 amino acids. The V and J ends lost 4 bases and 1 base, in that order; junction bases with no gene match: 6. Germline CDR1 is MNHEY and CDR2 is SMNVEV (reference sequence). CDR3: CASSWRGRYNYGYTF. The CDR3 DNA sequence: TGTGCCAGCAGTTGGAGGGGGCGATATAACTATGGCTACACCTTC.

The rearrangement joins TRBV6-1 to TRBJ1-1; a weak D match, TRBD1 (6 bases). The CDR3 runs 17 residues. The V gene's germline CDR1 is MNHNS and CDR2 SASEGT. Trimming shortened V by 0 bases and J by 5 bases, and 19 bases separated the two germline ends. This chain's CDR3 is CASSEAYRVREFTEAFF. The CDR3 DNA follows: TGTGCCAGCAGTGAAGCGTACAGGGTCAGGGAATTTACTGAAGCTTTCTTT.

The gene calls are TRBV4-1 and TRBJ1-1; D possibly corresponds to TRBD1 (5 bases). CDR3 length equals 15 residues. Deletions cut 0 bases from V and 8 bases from J, with 16 bases between. CDR1 MGHRA and CDR2 YSYEKL come from the germline V gene. CDR3 loop: CASSQDEGRWSEAFF. CDR3 bases: TGCGCCAGCAGCCAAGATGAGGGGAGGTGGTCCGAAGCTTTCTTT.

This clone showed up just a few times. The chain has TRBV18 and TRBJ2-5; 7 bases line up with TRBD1. This CDR3 is 14 amino acids long. The J segment lost 5 bases and the V segment lost 6 bases, leaving 9 bases of the junction unmatched. CDR1 KGHSH and CDR2 LQKENI come from the germline V gene. CDR3 amino acids: CASSTYGTVETQYF. DNA for the CDR3: TGTGCCAGCTCGACGTACGGGACAGTCGAGACCCAGTACTTC.

This clone was picked up one time. V gene TRBV5-4 combines with J gene TRBJ2-2; the D is unclear. Germline V gives CDR1 SGHNT, CDR2 YYREEE (reference sequence). This CDR3 is 12 amino acids long. Between the trimmed V and J ends, which lost 5 bases and 7 bases, there was a span of 9 bases. Here the CDR3 DNA reads TGTGCCAGCAGTGTCCGTGACGGGGAGCTGTTTTTT. Its translation is CASSVRDGELFF. Full variable domain (remainder filled in from reference TRBV5-4 and TRBJ2-2): ETGVTQSPTHLIKTRGQQVTLRCSSQSGHNTVSWYQQALGQGPQFIFQYYREEENGRGNFPPRFSGLQFPNYSSELNVNALELDDSALYLCASSVRDGELFFGEGSRLTVL.

Only one count was recorded for this clone. The chain links TRBV29-1 to TRBJ2-3, with D tentatively TRBD1 or TRBD2 (6 bases each). Trimming took off 5 bases at V and 3 bases at J, with 12 bases between the two ends. The germline V gene has CDR1 SQVTM and CDR2 ANQGSEA. This CDR3 spans 13 amino acids. The CDR3, as DNA: TGCAGCGTTAGGAGGGGGAGTACAGATACGCAGTATTTT. Amino acid sequence: CSVRRGSTDTQYF.

The V gene is TRBV30, the J gene TRBJ1-5; TRBD1 is a possible D gene (5 bases). V was trimmed by 4 bases and J by 2 bases, leaving 18 bases between them. CDR1 is GTSNPN, CDR2 SVGIG, per germline (reference sequence). This CDR3 has 16 amino acids. The CDR3 loop reads CAWTMAGRGGNQPQHF. The CDR3 bases are TGTGCCTGGACAATGGCGGGGCGTGGGGGCAATCAGCCCCAGCATTTT.

V is TRBV27 and J is TRBJ2-1; 9 nucleotides agree with TRBD1. In germline, CDR1 is MNHEY, CDR2 SMNVEV (reference sequence). This CDR3 contains 18 residues. With 5 bases clipped from V and 9 bases from J, the junction kept 20 bases outside the gene matches. CDR3 in DNA: TGTGCCAGCAGTCCATCGGGACAGGGAAGCATCTGGCCGGGTGAGCAGTTCTTC. Translating it yields CASSPSGQGSIWPGEQFF.